Described below is a single T cell receptor (beta chain) sequence and its context. Authors' processing steps: For nucleated cells, counts were estimated from reference gene primer amplification. Sequencing used immunoSEQ multiplex PCR; TCRdb keeps in-frame clones, though not all of them. From that table come the V and J calls and clone size; the DNA was used to work out D and trimming. Altogether 200,000 to 250,000 clones are present, around 82% being singletons, with the ten largest covering approximately 2.9%. J was trimmed by 10 bases and V by 5 bases; bases with no gene match: 3. This CDR3 is built from 13 residues. Germline V CDR1 and CDR2: MDHEN, SYDVKM. The data derive from a study of blood T cell repertoires in COVID-19. Study summary: There were acute and convalescent COVID-19 samples, and they came from the United States, Italy and Spain. In each case, the material was cDNA or gDNA derived from T cells, B-cell-depleted T cells, or PBMCs.

Sequencing was done on a sample of peripheral blood. This rearrangement joins TRBV28 to TRBJ2-1; 12 positions match TRBD2. The TCR sequence derives from a woman in her twenties or thirties who had recovered from COVID-19. CDR3 bases: TGTGCCAGCAGTCTGGGACTAGCGGGCGAGCAGTTCTTC. Encoded protein: CASSLGLAGEQFF.